This T cell receptor beta chain was obtained from a study of shared clonotypes between healthy human individuals. Study results and caveats: Generation probabilities were higher for clonotypes shared across all four sorted-subset donors than for unshared ones.

V was cut by 5 bases and J by 2 bases, with 15 bases left in between. CDR1 is MGHRA and CDR2 is YSYEKL in the germline V gene. The CDR3 is 15 residues long. The assay was immunoSEQ multiplex PCR, and TCRdb's table has in-frame clones only and misses some. The table lists hundreds of thousands of clones, around 73% of them singletons, with around 1.7% in the top ten. Remarks on this clone: Its antigen is as yet unknown.

The rearrangement links TRBV4-1 to TRBJ1-2, with D perhaps TRBD1 (5 bases). This TCR came from a woman in her twenties or thirties in good health. Sequencing was carried out using memory CD4+ T cells sorted from blood. Subset in this sample: CD45RA-negative fraction. CDR3 in DNA: TGCGCCAGCAGCTTTCGAGCCAGGGAAAACTATGGCTACACCTTC. This sequence encodes CASSFRARENYGYTF.